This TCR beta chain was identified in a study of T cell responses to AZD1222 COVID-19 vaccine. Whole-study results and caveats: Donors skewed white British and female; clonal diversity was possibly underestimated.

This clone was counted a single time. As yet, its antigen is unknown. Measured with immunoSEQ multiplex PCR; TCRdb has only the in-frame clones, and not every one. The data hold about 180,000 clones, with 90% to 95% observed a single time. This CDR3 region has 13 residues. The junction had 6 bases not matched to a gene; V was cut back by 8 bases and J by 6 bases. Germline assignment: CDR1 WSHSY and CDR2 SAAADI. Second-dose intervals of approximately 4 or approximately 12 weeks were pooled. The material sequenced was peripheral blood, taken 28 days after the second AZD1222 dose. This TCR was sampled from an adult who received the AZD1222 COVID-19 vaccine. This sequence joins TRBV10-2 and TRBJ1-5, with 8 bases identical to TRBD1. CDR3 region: CASAGGAGQPQHF. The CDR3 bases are TGCGCCAGCGCAGGGGGCGCAGGTCAGCCCCAGCATTTT.